Below, one T cell receptor (beta chain) is given with its context. The data belong to a study of T cell changes during pregnancy in multiple sclerosis. V shed 2 bases, J shed 2 bases, and the junction held 11 bases outside the gene matches. Germline CDR1 reads SGDLS; CDR2 reads YYNGEE. This CDR3 spans 19 amino acids. The method was immunoSEQ multiplex PCR; TCRdb's version includes in-frame clones alone and lacks a portion of them. The sample has 50,000 to 80,000 clones, around nine tenths seen once; the top ten hold approximately 5%. This specimen was CD8+ T cells from peripheral blood mononuclear cells, taken before pregnancy. The source is a female donor with multiple sclerosis, enrolled in a pregnancy study. This chain connects TRBV9 to TRBJ1-5, with TRBD1 matching 12 bases. The DNA of the CDR3 is TGTGCCAGCAGCGTGCAGGGACAGGGGGCGAAACGTCGCAATCAGCCCCAGCATTTT. Residues: CASSVQGQGAKRRNQPQHF.